This is a list of T cell receptor beta chains from one sample in a study of CD8+ T cells in alopecia areata. Sequencing was performed with immunoSEQ multiplex PCR; in TCRdb, only in-frame clones are kept and a portion is missing. Of about 100,000 clones in the sample, about 60% were seen once. The sequenced sample was NKG2D-low CD8+ T cells sorted from blood. These receptors came from a human donor with alopecia areata. CDR3s include the opening cysteine and the closing phenylalanine or tryptophan. D genes are given only for firm matches. The size entry is marked missing in some rows and otherwise reads once, few, many or a size class.

d_gene	v_gene	abundance	j_gene	CDR3aa	CDR3nt
.	TRBV7-9	.	TRBJ2-1	CASSPGVGHNEQFF	TGTGCCAGCAGCCCGGGGGTAGGTCACAATGAGCAGTTCTTC
TRBD1	TRBV27	.	TRBJ2-1	CASSPTPRTGDEQFF	TGTGCCAGCAGTCCGACCCCAAGGACAGGGGATGAGCAGTTCTTC
TRBD2	TRBV6-5	few	TRBJ2-1	CASIRTSGSGYEQFF	TGTGCCAGCATCAGGACTAGCGGGAGTGGATATGAGCAGTTCTTC
TRBD2	TRBV29-1	.	TRBJ2-2	CSALSGSRNTGELFF	TGCAGCGCTCTTAGCGGGAGCCGAAACACCGGGGAGCTGTTTTTT
.	TRBV7-9	.	TRBJ2-6	CASSPRGGAPGANVLTF	TGTGCCAGCAGCCCCCGTGGGGGGGCACCTGGGGCCAACGTCCTGACTTTC
.	TRBV27	.	TRBJ1-5	CASSINRNHQPQHF	TGTGCCAGCAGCATCAACAGGAATCATCAGCCCCAGCATTTT
.	TRBV7-2	.	TRBJ2-3	CASSLSPGGGSDTQYF	TGTGCCAGCAGCTTATCCCCCGGGGGCGGGAGCGATACGCAGTATTTT
.	TRBV5-6	.	TRBJ2-1	CASTTSGRRAEQFF	TGTGCCAGCACAACCTCGGGGAGGCGAGCTGAGCAGTTCTTC
.	TRBV7-9	.	TRBJ2-5	CASSFEEGWTQYF	TGTGCCAGCAGCTTCGAGGAAGGGTGGACCCAGTACTTC
TRBD2	TRBV10-2	.	TRBJ2-5	CASSDSSGRDRETQYF	TGCGCCAGCAGTGACTCTAGCGGGAGGGATCGAGAGACCCAGTACTTC
.	TRBV27	.	TRBJ2-1	CASSSSGRLSNEQFF	TGTGCCAGCAGTTCCTCCGGCCGCTTATCTAATGAGCAGTTCTTC
.	TRBV7-9	once	TRBJ2-3	CASSLATGSTDTQYF	TGTGCCAGCAGCTTAGCGACAGGTAGCACAGATACGCAGTATTTT
.	TRBV18	.	TRBJ1-2	CASSPLRGGLGYTF	TGTGCCAGCTCACCACTCCGGGGGGGCTTGGGCTACACCTTC